This T cell receptor (beta chain) came from a study of shared clonotypes between healthy human individuals. Study-level findings and limits: A handful of donors had about 5% of their naive CD4 clonotypes in common.

The repertoire was sequenced with immunoSEQ multiplex PCR; TCRdb's copy has only in-frame clones and lacks some. The table includes about 2.3 million clones, roughly 93% detected once. Healthy and HIV-negative, the adult donors had no recent acute infections or vaccinations. On this clone itself: Its target is not known.

The TCR originated in a young man in good health. Some clones in this sample may be carry-over from other donors' samples. Sample: naive CD4+ T cells from PBMCs. Subset given: CD45RA+ positively selected.

The CDR3 reads CASSHPGEVDEAFF. The DNA for the CDR3 is TGTGCCAGCAGCCACCCCGGGGAGGTGGATGAAGCTTTCTTT. The chain links TRBV14 to TRBJ1-1; D is ambiguous. The CDR3 loop spans 14 amino acids. Per germline, CDR1 SGHDN and CDR2 FVKESK. The germline V and J ends were trimmed by 3 bases and 7 bases, with 15 bases remaining between them.